A single sample is the source of the 5 T cell receptor beta chains below, sequenced in a study of T-cell memory formation after mild COVID-19. TCRdb ran MiXCR on the 5' RACE reads and lists one entry per CDR3 protein. Among some 120,000 distinct CDR3 sequences listed, about a sixth were seen once. The specimen was PBMCs or a T cell subset sorted from them (not recorded which). Receptors originate from a man between 18 and 35 years old who had mild COVID-19 (a few samples of this study predate the infection). Cell type and time point are not known.

The table lists this clonotype with a few counts. The rearrangement uses TRBV11-2 and TRBJ2-1; 7 nucleotides line up with TRBD2. This CDR3 region has 16 residues. Germline trimming cut 5 bases from V and 4 bases from J; bases unmatched to any gene: 11. Germline CDR1 and CDR2: SGHAT and FQNNGV. The CDR3 DNA follows: TGTGCCAGCAGCCCGTCGCGGCCTAGCGGTTACAATGAGCAGTTCTTC. It codes for CASSPSRPSGYNEQFF.

The chain has TRBV11-2 and TRBJ2-4, with D unresolved. Trimming removed 4 bases from V and 1 base from J, with 11 bases in between. This CDR3 spans 15 amino acids. Germline V CDR1 and CDR2: SGHAT, FQNNGV. The CDR3 sequence is CASSSIPGAKNIQYF. As DNA, the CDR3 is TGTGCCAGCAGCTCCATCCCGGGCGCCAAAAACATTCAGTACTTC.

This clonotype was recorded a few times. The chain couples TRBV5-1 to TRBJ2-3; D gene ambiguous. V lost 4 bases to trimming and J lost 9 bases, with 15 bases between them. The germline gives CDR1 SGHRS, CDR2 YFSETQ. The CDR3 contains 13 residues. This CDR3 reads CASSPGPSGTQYF. The CDR3 DNA reads as TGCGCCAGCAGCCCCGGCCCGTCGGGCACGCAGTATTTT.

This clonotype was picked up a small number of times. The V call is TRBV7-9, the J call TRBJ1-4; unclear D gene. Germline V gene data show CDR1 as SEHNR and CDR2 as FQNEAQ (reference sequence). V was pared by 2 bases and J by 4 bases, with 8 bases between. CDR3 length: 14 amino acids. The CDR3 here is CASSLRQDNEKLFF. The CDR3 region has the DNA TGTGCCAGCAGCTTAAGGCAGGATAATGAAAAACTGTTTTTT.

This clonotype appeared a few times. The chain is built from TRBV12-3 or TRBV12-4 and TRBJ2-1; the match to TRBD2 covers 10 bases. The ends lost 5 bases at V and 15 bases at J; junction bases unmatched: 16. CDR3 size: 15 residues. This CDR3 reads CASSTTGTSALLTFF. CDR3 bases: TGTGCCAGCAGTACTACCGGGACTAGCGCACTCCTGACGTTCTTC.